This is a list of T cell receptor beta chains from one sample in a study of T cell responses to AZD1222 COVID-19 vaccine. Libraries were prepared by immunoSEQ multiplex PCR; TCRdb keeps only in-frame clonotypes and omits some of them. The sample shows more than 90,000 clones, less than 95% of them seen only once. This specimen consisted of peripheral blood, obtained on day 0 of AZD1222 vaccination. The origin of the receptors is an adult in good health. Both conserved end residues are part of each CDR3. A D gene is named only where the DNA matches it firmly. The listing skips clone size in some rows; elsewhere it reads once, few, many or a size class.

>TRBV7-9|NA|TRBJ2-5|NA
CASSLLLETQYF
TGTGCCAGCAGCTTATTGTTAGAGACCCAGTACTTC
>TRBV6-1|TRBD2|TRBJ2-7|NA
CASSPPGGGYEQYF
TGTGCCAGCAGCCCCCCGGGGGGAGGTTACGAGCAGTACTTC
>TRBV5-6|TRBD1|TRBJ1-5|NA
CASSPGQGGHQPQHF
TGTGCCAGCAGCCCCGGGCAGGGGGGGCATCAGCCCCAGCATTTT
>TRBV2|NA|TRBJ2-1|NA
CASSATTSYNEQFF
TGTGCCAGCAGTGCCACGACTAGCTACAATGAGCAGTTCTTC
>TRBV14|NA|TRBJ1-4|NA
CASSQAMSTNEKLFF
TGTGCCAGCAGCCAAGCTATGTCAACTAATGAAAAACTGTTTTTT
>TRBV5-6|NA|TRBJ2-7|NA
CASSLAGENYEQYF
TGTGCCAGCAGCTTGGCGGGGGAAAACTACGAGCAGTACTTC
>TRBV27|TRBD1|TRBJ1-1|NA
CASSLLTGSTEAFF
TGTGCCAGCAGTTTATTGACAGGGTCAACTGAAGCTTTCTTT
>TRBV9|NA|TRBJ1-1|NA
CASSPFSRLNTEAFF
TGTGCCAGCAGCCCTTTCTCTCGGTTGAACACTGAAGCTTTCTTT
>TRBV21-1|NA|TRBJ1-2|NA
CASSKAKGDGLGYTF
TGTGCCAGCAGCAAAGCTAAAGGGGACGGCCTTGGCTACACCTTC
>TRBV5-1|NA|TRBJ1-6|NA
CASSLNLDNSPLHF
TGCGCCAGCAGCTTGAACCTTGATAATTCACCCCTCCACTTT
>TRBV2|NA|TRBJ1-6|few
CASIYMSNSPLHF
TGTGCCAGCATTTACATGTCTAATTCACCCCTCCACTTT